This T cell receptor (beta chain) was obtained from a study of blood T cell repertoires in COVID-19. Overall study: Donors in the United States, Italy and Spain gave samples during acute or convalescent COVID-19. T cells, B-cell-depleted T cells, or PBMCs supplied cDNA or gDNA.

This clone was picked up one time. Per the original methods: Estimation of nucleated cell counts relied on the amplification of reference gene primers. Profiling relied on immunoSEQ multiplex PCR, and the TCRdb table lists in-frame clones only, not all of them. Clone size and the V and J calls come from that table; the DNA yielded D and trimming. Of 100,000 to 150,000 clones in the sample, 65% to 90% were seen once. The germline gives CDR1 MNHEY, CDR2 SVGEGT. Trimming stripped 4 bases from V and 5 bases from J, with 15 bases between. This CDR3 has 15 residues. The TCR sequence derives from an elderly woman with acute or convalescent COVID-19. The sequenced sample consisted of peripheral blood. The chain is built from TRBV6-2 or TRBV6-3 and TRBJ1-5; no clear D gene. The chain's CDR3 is CASSFATGGHQPQHF. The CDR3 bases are TGTGCCAGCAGTTTCGCCACGGGTGGCCATCAGCCCCAGCATTTT.